This entry describes one T cell receptor (beta chain). Its antigen is not known. Every patient experienced relapse after autologous stem cell transplantation, and brentuximab vedotin exposure varied. Best response was recorded as complete response, partial response or progressive disease. With 5 bases removed from V and 6 bases from J, the gap between germline ends came to 13 bases. Germline loops: CDR1 MNHNY, CDR2 SVGAGI (reference sequence). This CDR3 region has 13 residues. Profiling relied on immunoSEQ multiplex PCR, and the TCRdb table lists in-frame clones only, not all of them. The sample holds 15,000 or so clones, about four fifths seen once. This sample was taken from a study of PD-1 blockade in classical Hodgkin lymphoma. Study results and limitations: Complete responders entered with baseline diversity on par with newly diagnosed patients, the results showed. TCR diversity rose significantly by C4D1 in CD4+ but not CD8+ cells. Still unresolved is the cause of the repertoire differences, which may be disease activity or prior therapy.

The chain is built from TRBV6-6 and TRBJ1-2, with D possibly being TRBD1 (6 bases). The receptor's source is a human donor with classical Hodgkin lymphoma. The sequencing used peripheral blood mononuclear cells (PBMCs), collected at baseline. The CDR3: CASSAGALDGYTF. Here the CDR3 DNA reads TGTGCCAGCAGTGCAGGGGCTCTTGATGGCTACACCTTC.